These 23 T cell receptor beta chains were sequenced from one sample in a study of blood T cell repertoires in COVID-19. Data came from immunoSEQ multiplex PCR; TCRdb stores just in-frame clones and leaves some out. The sample consists of approximately 150,000 clones, approximately 87% of them appearing once. The sample comprised peripheral blood. All receptors come from a woman between 50 and 59 years old with active or convalescent COVID-19.

This chain uses TRBV19 with TRBJ2-3, with 10 nucleotides matching TRBD2. CDR3 length: 17 amino acids. The V gene end was trimmed by 2 bases and the J gene end by 0 bases; junction bases not matched to a gene: 5. Looked up from germline, CDR1 is LNHDA and CDR2 is SQIVND (reference sequence). This chain's CDR3 is CASSISGRAPSTDTQYF. In DNA, the CDR3 is TGTGCCAGTAGTATAAGCGGGAGGGCGCCTAGCACAGATACGCAGTATTTT.

CDR3 amino acids: CASSQGLAGATLAKNIQYF. CDR3 coding DNA: TGCGCCAGCAGCCAAGGGCTAGCGGGGGCTACCCTAGCCAAAAACATTCAGTACTTC. The chain recombines TRBV4-3 with TRBJ2-4, with TRBD2 matching over 10 bases. Germline lookup yields CDR1 LGHNA and CDR2 YSLEER. Losses at the gene ends were 1 base for V and 0 bases for J; bases not matched to a gene: 9. The CDR3 loop spans 19 amino acids.

The gene calls are TRBV6-5 and TRBJ1-5; D is undetermined. V lost 2 bases, J lost 5 bases, and 7 bases lay in between. Germline values: CDR1 MNHEY, CDR2 SVGAGI. The CDR3 contains 13 residues. The CDR3 DNA is TGTGCCAGCAGTTACAACAGACATCAGCCCCAGCATTTT. It codes for CASSYNRHQPQHF.

The genes are TRBV6-5 and TRBJ1-4; 9 bases line up with TRBD1. Germline values: CDR1 MNHEY, CDR2 SVGAGI. J lost 8 bases, V lost 6 bases, and 7 bases had no gene match. The CDR3 has 14 amino acids. CDR3 coding DNA: TGTGCCAGCAGGCGACAGGGGGAGGGGGAAAAACTGTTTTTT. It translates to CASRRQGEGEKLFF.

The chain links TRBV9 to TRBJ2-7; maybe TRBD2 (5 bases). This CDR3 has 15 amino acids. Germline CDR1 and CDR2: SGDLS and YYNGEE. Deletions cut 4 bases from V and 5 bases from J, with 19 bases between. The CDR3 DNA sequence: TGTGCCAGCAGCCCACCGCATCGGGGAGCACACGAGCAGTACTTC. Translation: CASSPPHRGAHEQYF.

This clone appeared once. This chain links TRBV7-8 with TRBJ2-5; TRBD2 agrees at 14 bases. The CDR3 covers 18 residues. Trimming at V came to 5 bases and at J to 5 bases, leaving 13 bases not matched to a gene. CDR1 and CDR2 (germline): SGHVS, FQNEAQ. The DNA of the CDR3 is TGTGCCAGCAGCCGAGGACTAGCGGGAGGTTTTAAATGGGAGACCCAGTACTTC. Its translation is CASSRGLAGGFKWETQYF.

The chain combines TRBV3-1 (or the pseudogene TRBV3-2) with TRBJ1-4, with D possibly being TRBD1 (6 bases). This CDR3 contains 14 residues. The V end was cut by 7 bases, the J end by 10 bases, with 19 bases between. Germline V gene sequence: CDR1 LGHDT, CDR2 YNNKEL (reference sequence). The CDR3, as DNA: TGTGCCAGCACCTTACAAGGGGAAGGGGGAAAACTGTTTTTT. It specifies CASTLQGEGGKLFF.

This sequence joins TRBV5-1 and TRBJ1-4; D might be TRBD1 (5 bases). Between the trimmed V and J ends, which lost 4 bases and 8 bases, there was a span of 18 bases. The CDR3 length is 15 residues. In germline, CDR1 is SGHRS, CDR2 YFSETQ. The CDR3 bases are TGCGCCAGCAGCGGCTCCGGAGGTGGGGGGGAAAAACTGTTTTTT. Amino acid sequence: CASSGSGGGGEKLFF.

The chain links TRBV9 to TRBJ1-6; maybe TRBD1 (6 bases). CDR3 length equals 15 residues. Trimming pared 4 bases from V and 5 bases from J, leaving 13 bases between. The germline V gene encodes CDR1 SGDLS and CDR2 YYNGEE. CDR3 sequence reads: CASSRTVLDNSPLHF. CDR3 sequence (DNA): TGTGCCAGCAGCCGGACAGTCCTCGATAATTCACCCCTCCACTTT.

The chain combines TRBV27 with TRBJ1-5; 8 nucleotides align to TRBD1. CDR3 size: 17 residues. Germline values: CDR1 MNHEY, CDR2 SMNVEV (reference sequence). With 4 bases clipped from V and 2 bases from J, the junction kept 10 bases outside the gene matches. CDR3 nucleotide sequence: TGTGCCAGCAGTTCGAGTTGGCAGGGGGCGGGCAATCAGCCCCAGCATTTT. Protein product: CASSSSWQGAGNQPQHF.

This rearrangement joins TRBV4-1 to TRBJ2-7; 10 bases are a match to TRBD1. The J segment lost 6 bases and the V segment lost 4 bases, leaving 6 bases of the junction unmatched. The CDR3 sequence is 14 residues long. Germline-derived CDR1 and CDR2 are MGHRA and YSYEKL. In DNA form, the CDR3 reads TGCGCCAGCAGCCTCCGGGACAGGGGTGTCGAGCAGTACTTC. As protein: CASSLRDRGVEQYF.

This CDR3 is CASSPGQVSEQYF. DNA of the CDR3: TGTGCCAGCAGCCCAGGACAGGTCTCCGAGCAGTACTTC. This chain connects TRBV7-3 to TRBJ2-7; TRBD1 aligns across 7 bases. The CDR3 contains 13 residues. J gave up 6 bases and V 5 bases, and 7 bases lay outside the gene matches. Per the germline V gene, CDR1 is SGHTA and CDR2 is FQGTGA.

The chain links TRBV29-1 to TRBJ2-1, with no clear D. The CDR3 extends over 13 amino acids. The ends were cut back, 0 bases at V and 10 bases at J, with 13 bases in the middle. CDR1 is SQVTM and CDR2 is ANQGSEA in the germline V gene. Here the CDR3 DNA reads TGCAGCGTTGAAGATGATAGCTACGGGGAGCAGTTCTTC. It yields the protein CSVEDDSYGEQFF.

The gene calls are TRBV7-8 and TRBJ2-2, with a tentative D call TRBD1 (6 bases). The CDR3 consists of 16 residues. Trimming stripped 5 bases from V and 2 bases from J, with 15 bases between. The germline CDR1 and CDR2 sequences are SGHVS and FQNEAQ. The CDR3 region is CASSPNTGSNTGELFF. In DNA, the CDR3 is TGTGCCAGCAGCCCCAATACAGGGAGCAACACCGGGGAGCTGTTTTTT. Combining the CDR3 with reference TRBV7-8 and TRBJ2-2 gives the whole variable domain GAGVSQSPRYKVAKRGQDVALRCDPISGHVSLFWYQQALGQGPEFLTYFQNEAQLDKSGLPSDRFFAERPEGSVSTLKIQRTQQEDSAVYLCASSPNTGSNTGELFFGEGSRLTVL.

The chain couples TRBV7-9 to TRBJ2-7, with D tentatively TRBD2 (5 bases). Germline V lookup: CDR1 SEHNR, CDR2 FQNEAQ (reference sequence). The CDR3 loop spans 17 amino acids. Trimming left V 5 bases short and J 0 bases short, with 20 bases between. As DNA, the CDR3 is TGTGCCAGCAGCCGAGGGTCCAGAGCTGAGAGCTCCTACGAGCAGTACTTC. Protein: CASSRGSRAESSYEQYF.

The chain links TRBV5-1 to TRBJ2-3; tentatively, D is TRBD2 (6 bases). Germline V lookup: CDR1 SGHRS, CDR2 YFSETQ. Trimming took off 5 bases at V and 5 bases at J, with 12 bases between the two ends. The length of the CDR3 is 13 residues. CDR3 nucleotides: TGCGCCAGCAGGCCCCCGGGACTAGATACGCAGTATTTT. Protein sequence: CASRPPGLDTQYF.

The chain recombines TRBV18 with TRBJ1-6; tentatively, D is TRBD1 (6 bases). Trimming removed 3 bases at V and 5 bases at J, with 11 bases between. The CDR3 runs to 15 residues. Germline CDR1 reads KGHSH; CDR2 reads LQKENI. The CDR3 region is CASSPGTPDNSPLHF. CDR3 DNA: TGTGCCAGCTCACCCGGGACACCAGATAATTCACCCCTCCACTTT. Supplemented by reference TRBV18 and TRBJ1-6, the full variable domain reads NAGVMQNPRHLVRRRGQEARLRCSPMKGHSHVYWYRQLPEEGLKFMVYLQKENIIDESGMPKERFSAEFPKEGPSILRIQQVVRGDSAAYFCASSPGTPDNSPLHFGNGTRLTVT.

This chain links TRBV5-1 with TRBJ2-1; 8 bases agree with TRBD1. From germline, CDR1 is SGHRS and CDR2 YFSETQ. The CDR3 is 16 amino acids. The junction had 12 bases not matched to a gene; V was cut back by 3 bases and J by 7 bases. The CDR3 spells CASSYDLQGALNEQFF. The CDR3 DNA is TGCGCCAGCAGCTATGACTTGCAGGGGGCGCTGAATGAGCAGTTCTTC.

The chain recombines TRBV5-5 with TRBJ2-2; TRBD1 might be the D (6 bases). CDR3 length: 17 residues. The ends were cut back, 0 bases at V and 1 base at J, with 13 bases in the middle. Germline values: CDR1 SGHKS, CDR2 YYEKEE (reference sequence). CDR3 nucleotide sequence: TGTGCCAGCAGCTTGGACCCGGGACATCTGAACACCGGGGAGCTGTTTTTT. Protein product: CASSLDPGHLNTGELFF.

The J gene is TRBJ1-1, the V gene TRBV18; D is ambiguous. The V gene's germline CDR1 is KGHSH and CDR2 LQKENI. Between the trimmed V and J ends, which lost 4 bases and 0 bases, there was a span of 6 bases. The length of the CDR3 is 13 residues. The CDR3 DNA reads as TGTGCCAGCTCACTACAGATGAACACTGAAGCTTTCTTT. Translation: CASSLQMNTEAFF. Drawing the rest from reference TRBV18 and TRBJ1-1, the complete variable domain is NAGVMQNPRHLVRRRGQEARLRCSPMKGHSHVYWYRQLPEEGLKFMVYLQKENIIDESGMPKERFSAEFPKEGPSILRIQQVVRGDSAAYFCASSLQMNTEAFFGQGTRLTVV.

V usage is TRBV13 and J usage is TRBJ2-1; TRBD2 aligns across 10 bases. CDR1 is PRHDT and CDR2 is FYEKMQ in the germline V gene (reference sequence). J lost 1 base, V lost 2 bases, and 2 bases had no gene match. This CDR3 is built from 16 residues. CDR3 loop: CASSLTSGISYNEQFF. The CDR3 DNA reads as TGTGCCAGCAGCTTAACTAGCGGGATTTCCTACAATGAGCAGTTCTTC.

The chain couples TRBV28 to TRBJ2-3; 11 bases agree with TRBD2. The germline gives CDR1 MDHEN, CDR2 SYDVKM. The CDR3 runs 15 residues. The V segment lost 5 bases and the J segment 5 bases; nucleotides outside the gene matches: 6. The CDR3 region is CASSDLAGGKDTQYF. Written as DNA, the CDR3 is TGTGCCAGCAGTGATCTAGCGGGGGGTAAAGATACGCAGTATTTT.

J is TRBJ2-2 and V is TRBV10-3, with a weak D call TRBD2 (6 bases). The ends were cut back, 2 bases at V and 0 bases at J, with 10 bases in the middle. This CDR3 contains 16 residues. Germline CDR1 is ENHRY and CDR2 is SYGVKD. The DNA for the CDR3 is TGTGCCATCAGTGAGCTACGCGGGACGAACACCGGGGAGCTGTTTTTT. Translating gives CAISELRGTNTGELFF.